Presented here are 22 T cell receptor beta chains from one specimen sequenced in a study of tumor-infiltrating lymphocytes in oesophageal squamous cell carcinoma listed by TCRdb under 2016. Library preparation employed PCR. Sequencing used an Illumina HiSeq 2000. TCRdb applied fastp at Q25 and MiXCR to the public reads, then kept only in-frame beta chains. Duplicate CDR3 protein sequences are folded into a single record with the most common DNA and genes. In this sample the table shows 20,000 or so distinct CDR3 sequences, 42% of which occur a single time. The top ten constitute around 20% of the sample. Sequencing used normal esophageal tissue next to the tumor. Receptor source: a female donor with esophageal squamous cell carcinoma.

At least ten counts were recorded for this clonotype. The V call is TRBV5-1, the J call TRBJ2-3; TRBD1 is a possible D gene (6 bases). CDR1 SGHRS and CDR2 YFSETQ come from the germline V gene. Between the trimmed V and J ends, which lost 4 bases and 2 bases, there was a span of 11 bases. CDR3 size: 14 residues. CDR3 sequence: CASSVGTTTDTQYF. CDR3 bases: TGCGCCAGCAGCGTAGGGACAACCACAGATACGCAGTATTTT.

The gene calls are TRBV5-1 and TRBJ2-1, with a possible D match to TRBD1 (6 bases). The DNA end favors TRBJ2-7, so the J call may be wrong. The CDR3 has 14 residues. From germline, CDR1 is SGHRS and CDR2 YFSETQ. CDR3 residues: CASSLVAGADEQYF. In nucleotides, the CDR3 is TGCGCCAGCAGCTTGGTGGCAGGGGCAGACGAGCAGTACTTC.

This clonotype was counted between two and nine times. The chain carries TRBV20-1 and TRBJ1-2; 8 bases match TRBD1. The ends lost 5 bases at V and 4 bases at J; junction bases unmatched: 15. The CDR3 has 16 residues. CDR1 DFQATT and CDR2 SNEGSKA come from the germline V gene (reference sequence). CDR3 in amino acids: CSAPKAGQGTVYGYTF. CDR3 nucleotides: TGCAGTGCTCCCAAAGCCGGACAGGGAACTGTCTATGGCTACACCTTC.

In its sample, this clonotype was seen once. This rearrangement joins TRBV7-2 to TRBJ2-7, with D maybe TRBD1 (5 bases). CDR3 length: 15 residues. V was cut by 2 bases and J by 0 bases, with 11 bases left in between. Germline CDR1 SGHTA, CDR2 FQGNSA. The CDR3 DNA reads as TGTGCCAGCAGCTTACGCTGGACAACCTCCTACGAGCAGTACTTC. As protein: CASSLRWTTSYEQYF.

This rearrangement joins TRBV2 to TRBJ2-5; the D gene could be TRBD1 or TRBD2 (5 bases each). Per the germline V gene, CDR1 is SNHLY and CDR2 is FYNNEI. This CDR3 is built from 12 residues. Trimming took off 8 bases at V and 11 bases at J, with 18 bases between the two ends. The CDR3 protein is CASGRDPWEQYF. The CDR3 nucleotides read TGTGCCAGCGGCCGGGACCCTTGGGAGCAGTACTTC.

About this clonotype: With a much larger clone just one base away, this may be a read error. V and J are TRBV5-1 and TRBJ2-7; 9 bases line up with TRBD2. V was clipped by 1 base and J by 7 bases; unmatched bases: 6. CDR1 is SGHRS and CDR2 is YFSETQ in the germline V gene. CDR3 length equals 14 residues. The CDR3 DNA reads TGCGCCAGCAGCTTGATGACTAGCGGCAATGAGCAGTACTTC. Translation: CASSLMTSGNEQYF.

The CDR3 DNA reads TGTGCCAGCAGCTTTGTGCCAGGGGTCTACGAGCAGTACTTC. The encoded protein is CASSFVPGVYEQYF. J is TRBJ2-7 and V is TRBV7-3, with a possible D match to TRBD1 (6 bases). Per germline, CDR1 SGHTA and CDR2 FQGTGA. V lost 3 bases and J lost 3, with 12 bases in between. CDR3 length: 14 amino acids.

This clonotype has ten or more counts. The genes are TRBV3-1 and TRBJ1-6; 7 positions agree with TRBD1. CDR1 and CDR2 (germline): LGHDT, YNNKEL (reference sequence). This CDR3 is built from 14 residues. V dropped 4 bases and J dropped 14; count of bases not matched to a gene: 11. In nucleotides, the CDR3 is TGTGCCAGCAGCCCCAGGACAGGAATAATCACCCTCCACTTT. Translating it yields CASSPRTGIITLHF.

This sequence joins TRBV7-9 and TRBJ2-3, with a weak D call TRBD2 (7 bases). CDR1 is SEHNR and CDR2 is FQNEAQ in the germline V gene (reference sequence). The CDR3 spans 15 residues. The V end lost 5 bases, the J end lost 6 bases, and 18 bases lay between the germline ends. CDR3 loop: CASSVKGGAPDTQYF. The CDR3 DNA is TGTGCCAGCAGCGTAAAAGGGGGGGCCCCGGATACGCAGTATTTT.

This sequence joins TRBV7-8 and TRBJ2-5; 8 bases fit TRBD1. The J call could be wrong; TRBJ2-7 is a better fit for the DNA end. Germline CDR1 SGHVS, CDR2 FQNEAQ. This CDR3 is built from 15 residues. The CDR3 is CASSPGQGPSYEQYF. CDR3 DNA sequence: TGTGCCAGCAGCCCAGGACAGGGACCCTCCTACGAGCAGTACTTC.

The rearrangement uses TRBV12-3 or TRBV12-4 and TRBJ2-1; TRBD1 matches 12 bases. The assigned J gene may be wrong: the sequence end matches TRBJ2-7 better. This CDR3 spans 15 amino acids. As DNA, the CDR3 is TGTGCCAGCAGTAGGGGACAGGGGGCGGTCTACGAGCAGTACTTC. Protein sequence: CASSRGQGAVYEQYF.

The chain couples TRBV7-2 to TRBJ2-3; 8 positions agree with TRBD2. Germline-derived CDR1 and CDR2 are SGHTA and FQGNSA. V trimming: 5 bases; J trimming: 2 bases; junction bases outside the gene matches: 6. The CDR3 loop spans 15 amino acids. The CDR3 DNA reads TGTGCCAGCAGCCTCGCTAGCGGGTACACAGATACGCAGTATTTT. The encoded protein is CASSLASGYTDTQYF.

This clonotype was picked up one time. The chain carries TRBV7-2 and TRBJ2-6, with D unclear. Trimming took off 9 bases at V and 4 bases at J, with 7 bases between the two ends. Germline CDR1 reads SGHTA; CDR2 reads FQGNSA. CDR3 length equals 12 residues. The CDR3 DNA reads as TGTGCCAGAACCAGGGGGGCCAACGTCCTGACTTTC. Amino acids: CARTRGANVLTF.

This CDR3 reads CASSYGGEAFF. The CDR3 nucleotides are TGTGCCAGCAGTTACGGGGGTGAAGCTTTCTTT. The chain joins TRBV6-1 to TRBJ1-1, with D perhaps matching TRBD1 (5 bases). The CDR3 has 11 residues. With 5 bases removed from V and 7 bases from J, the gap between germline ends came to 8 bases. Germline CDR1 and CDR2: MNHNS and SASEGT.

V gene TRBV7-2 combines with J gene TRBJ2-7, with 11 bases identical to TRBD2. The DNA end is a closer match to TRBJ2-1, so the J assignment may be wrong. The CDR3 is made up of 16 amino acids. CDR1 is SGHTA, CDR2 FQGNSA, per germline. Here the CDR3 DNA reads TGTGCCAGCAGCCTAGGTTTTAGCGGGGGGGACAATGAGCAGTTCTTC. It yields the protein CASSLGFSGGDNEQFF.

At least ten counts were recorded for this clonotype. V gene TRBV5-1 combines with J gene TRBJ2-1, with TRBD2 identical over 9 bases. Per germline, CDR1 SGHRS and CDR2 YFSETQ. Trimming at V came to 2 bases and at J to 7 bases, leaving 10 bases not matched to a gene. The CDR3 loop spans 16 amino acids. CDR3 sequence (DNA): TGCGCCAGCAGCTTCTACCCAGCGGGGGGCCGGAATGAGCAGTTCTTC. Its protein is CASSFYPAGGRNEQFF.

This clonotype is labeled as medium-sized (0.01 to 0.1%). Possible read error: a much larger clone is one base away. J is TRBJ2-7 and V is TRBV7-2; 9 bases are a match to TRBD1. CDR3 length equals 13 residues. From germline, CDR1 is SGHTA and CDR2 FQGNSA. V lost 5 bases to trimming and J lost 7 bases; unmatched junction nucleotides: 6. CDR3 nucleotides: TGTGCCAGCAGCCGGGACAGGGTCAATGAGCAGTACTTC. This translates into CASSRDRVNEQYF.

Turning to this clonotype: This is likely a read error, given that the CDR3 carries no conserved phenylalanine or tryptophan at its end. No DNA is shown, since the ends of the CDR3 on it are uncertain; the CDR3 is the one TCRdb lists. CDR3 protein: CASSLNPGTAYEQYFGA. The chain has TRBV7-3 and TRBJ2-6; TRBD1, the table's D call, was not compared with the DNA. The CDR3 has 17 amino acids, counting both end residues. Germline V gene lookup returns CDR1 SGHTA and CDR2 FQGTGA.

The rearrangement joins TRBV5-1 to TRBJ2-3, with TRBD1 identical over 12 bases. The J call may not be correct, given that the DNA end is closer to TRBJ2-7. CDR1 is SGHRS and CDR2 is YFSETQ in the germline V gene. This CDR3 has 17 amino acids. Here the CDR3 reads CASSFGYRGQGAGEQYF. The CDR3 DNA is TGCGCCAGCAGCTTCGGTTATCGGGGACAGGGGGCCGGAGAGCAGTACTTC.

The table lists this clonotype with a few counts. The rearrangement uses TRBV2 and TRBJ2-7, with D possibly matching TRBD1 (6 bases). This CDR3 is built from 15 residues. CDR1 is SNHLY, CDR2 FYNNEI, per germline. Trimming pared 6 bases from V and 3 bases from J, leaving 18 bases between. For the CDR3, the DNA is TGTGCCAGCAGATTCCTGGACAGTGGGCGCTACGAGCAGTACTTC. Its protein product is CASRFLDSGRYEQYF.

Within the sample, this clonotype is large. The chain employs TRBV6-6 and TRBJ2-1, with a weak D call TRBD2 (5 bases). The V end was cut by 2 bases, the J end by 7 bases, with 12 bases between. Germline V gene data show CDR1 as MNHNY and CDR2 as SVGAGI (reference sequence). CDR3 length: 14 residues. The CDR3 region is CASSYVGGVNEQFF. In nucleotides, the CDR3 is TGTGCCAGCAGTTACGTTGGAGGAGTGAATGAGCAGTTCTTC.

A few counts support this clonotype. It is likely a read error, because the conserved phenylalanine at the end of the CDR3 is missing. No DNA is shown, since the ends of the CDR3 on it are uncertain; the CDR3 is the one TCRdb lists. The gene calls are TRBV6-1 and TRBJ1-2. The CDR3 length is 8 residues, termini included. Germline V gene lookup returns CDR1 MNHNS and CDR2 SASEGT. This CDR3 reads CASSKGTS.